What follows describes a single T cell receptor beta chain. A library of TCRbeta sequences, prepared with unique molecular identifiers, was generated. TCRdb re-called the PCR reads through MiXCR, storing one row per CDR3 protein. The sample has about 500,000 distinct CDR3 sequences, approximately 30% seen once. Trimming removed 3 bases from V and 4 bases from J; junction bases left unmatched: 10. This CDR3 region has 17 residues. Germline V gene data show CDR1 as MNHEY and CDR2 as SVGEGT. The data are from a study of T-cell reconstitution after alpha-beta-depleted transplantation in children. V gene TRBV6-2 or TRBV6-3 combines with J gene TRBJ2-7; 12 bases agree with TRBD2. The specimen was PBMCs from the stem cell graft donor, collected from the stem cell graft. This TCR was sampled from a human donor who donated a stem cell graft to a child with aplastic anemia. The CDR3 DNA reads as TGTGCCAGCAGTTATCAAAGACTAGCGGGAGTATCGTACGAGCAGTACTTC. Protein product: CASSYQRLAGVSYEQYF.